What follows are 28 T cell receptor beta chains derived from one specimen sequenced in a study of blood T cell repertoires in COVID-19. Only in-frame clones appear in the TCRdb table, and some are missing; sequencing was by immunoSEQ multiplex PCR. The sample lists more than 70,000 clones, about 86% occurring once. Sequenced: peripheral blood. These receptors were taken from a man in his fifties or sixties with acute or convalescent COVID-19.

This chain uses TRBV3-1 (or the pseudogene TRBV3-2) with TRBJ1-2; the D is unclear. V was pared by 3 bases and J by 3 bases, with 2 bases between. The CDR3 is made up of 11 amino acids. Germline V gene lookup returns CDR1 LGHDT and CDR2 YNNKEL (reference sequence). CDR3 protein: CASSHDYGYTF. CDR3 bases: TGTGCCAGCAGCCACGACTATGGCTACACCTTC.

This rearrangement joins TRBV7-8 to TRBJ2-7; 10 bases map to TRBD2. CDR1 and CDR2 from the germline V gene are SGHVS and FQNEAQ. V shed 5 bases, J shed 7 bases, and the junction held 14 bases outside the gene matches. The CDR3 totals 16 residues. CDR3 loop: CASSPRERGGLLEQYF. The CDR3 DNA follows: TGTGCCAGCAGCCCGAGGGAGCGGGGGGGCCTACTAGAGCAGTACTTC.

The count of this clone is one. The DNA of the CDR3 is TGTGCCAGCAGCAACAGGGGAGACTCCACAGATACGCAGTATTTT. Its protein is CASSNRGDSTDTQYF. This chain links TRBV6-6 with TRBJ2-3; 7 bases agree with TRBD1. This CDR3 contains 15 residues. Germline loops: CDR1 MNHNY, CDR2 SVGAGI (reference sequence). Germline trimming cut 6 bases from V and 2 bases from J; bases unmatched to any gene: 8.

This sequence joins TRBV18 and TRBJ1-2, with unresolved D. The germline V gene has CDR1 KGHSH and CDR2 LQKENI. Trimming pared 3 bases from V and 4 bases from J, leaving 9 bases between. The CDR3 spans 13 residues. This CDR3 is CASSPQEVYGYTF. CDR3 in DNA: TGTGCCAGCTCACCTCAAGAGGTCTATGGCTACACCTTC.

The CDR3 reads CASSYSGRYSNYGYTF. The CDR3 region has the DNA TGTGCCAGCAGTTACTCGGGGCGATATTCTAACTATGGCTACACCTTC. The rearrangement links TRBV6-5 to TRBJ1-2, with D possibly matching TRBD1 (5 bases). Trimming pared 0 bases from V and 0 bases from J, leaving 11 bases between. This CDR3 contains 16 residues. Germline V gene sequence: CDR1 MNHEY, CDR2 SVGAGI.

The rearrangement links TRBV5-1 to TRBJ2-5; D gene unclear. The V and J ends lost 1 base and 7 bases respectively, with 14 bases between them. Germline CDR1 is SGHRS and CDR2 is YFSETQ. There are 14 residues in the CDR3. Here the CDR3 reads CASSLPASQSTQYF. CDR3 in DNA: TGCGCCAGCAGCTTGCCGGCCTCACAGTCGACCCAGTACTTC.

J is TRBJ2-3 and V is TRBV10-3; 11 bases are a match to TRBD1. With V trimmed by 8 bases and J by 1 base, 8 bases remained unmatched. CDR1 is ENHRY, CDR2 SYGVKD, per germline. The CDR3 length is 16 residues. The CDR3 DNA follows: TGTGCCATCCGGGACAGGGGGACAGTAGGCACAGATACGCAGTATTTT. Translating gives CAIRDRGTVGTDTQYF.

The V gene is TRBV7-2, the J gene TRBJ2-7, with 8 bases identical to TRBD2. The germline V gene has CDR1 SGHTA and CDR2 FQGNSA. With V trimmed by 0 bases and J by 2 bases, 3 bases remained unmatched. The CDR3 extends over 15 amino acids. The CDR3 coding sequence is TGTGCCAGCAGCTTAGCTGGACTAGCCGCCTACGAGCAGTACTTC. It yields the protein CASSLAGLAAYEQYF.

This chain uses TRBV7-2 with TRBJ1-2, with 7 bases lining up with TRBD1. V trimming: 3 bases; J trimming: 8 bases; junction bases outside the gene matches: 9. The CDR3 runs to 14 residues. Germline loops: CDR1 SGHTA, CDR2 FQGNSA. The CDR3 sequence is CASSLPRGSGGYTF. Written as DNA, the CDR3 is TGTGCCAGCAGCTTGCCCAGGGGGTCTGGCGGCTACACCTTC.

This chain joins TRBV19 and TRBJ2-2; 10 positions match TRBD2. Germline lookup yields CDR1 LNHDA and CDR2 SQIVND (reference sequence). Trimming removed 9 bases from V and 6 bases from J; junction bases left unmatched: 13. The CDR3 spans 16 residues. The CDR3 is CASRELAGGRAGELFF. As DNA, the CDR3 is TGTGCCAGCCGCGAGTTAGCGGGGGGCCGGGCCGGGGAGCTGTTTTTT.

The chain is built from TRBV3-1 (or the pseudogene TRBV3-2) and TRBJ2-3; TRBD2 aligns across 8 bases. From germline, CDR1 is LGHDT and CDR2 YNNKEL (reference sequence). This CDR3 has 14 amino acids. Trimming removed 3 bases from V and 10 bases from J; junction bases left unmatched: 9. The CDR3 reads CASSHPRGGASQYF. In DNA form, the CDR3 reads TGTGCCAGCAGCCATCCCCGGGGGGGGGCATCGCAGTATTTT.

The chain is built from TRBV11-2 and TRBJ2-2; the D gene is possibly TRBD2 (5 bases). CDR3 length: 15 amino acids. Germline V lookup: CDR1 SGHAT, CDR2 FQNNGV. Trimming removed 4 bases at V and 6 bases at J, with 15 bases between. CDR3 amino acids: CASSSFNGVSGELFF. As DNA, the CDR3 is TGTGCCAGCAGCTCCTTTAACGGGGTATCCGGGGAGCTGTTTTTT.

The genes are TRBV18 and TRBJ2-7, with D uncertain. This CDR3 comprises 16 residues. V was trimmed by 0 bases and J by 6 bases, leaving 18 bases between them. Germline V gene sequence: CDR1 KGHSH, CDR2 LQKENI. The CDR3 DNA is TGTGCCAGCTCACCACCATCCAGGTCGACCCTGGGCGAGCAGTACTTC. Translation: CASSPPSRSTLGEQYF.

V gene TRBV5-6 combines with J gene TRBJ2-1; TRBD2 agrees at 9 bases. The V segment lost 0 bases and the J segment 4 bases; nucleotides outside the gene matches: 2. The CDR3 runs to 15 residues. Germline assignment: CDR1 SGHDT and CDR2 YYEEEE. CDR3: CASSLGAGGYNEQFF. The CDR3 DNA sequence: TGTGCCAGCAGCTTGGGGGCGGGAGGGTACAATGAGCAGTTCTTC.

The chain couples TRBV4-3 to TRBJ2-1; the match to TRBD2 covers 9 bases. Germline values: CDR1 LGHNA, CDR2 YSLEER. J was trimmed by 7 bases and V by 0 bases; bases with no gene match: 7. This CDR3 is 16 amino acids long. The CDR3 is CASSQDLRGGHNEQFF. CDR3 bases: TGCGCCAGCAGCCAAGATTTGCGGGGGGGTCATAATGAGCAGTTCTTC.

The CDR3 reads CASSPLGRATNEKLFF. In DNA, the CDR3 is TGTGCCAGCAGCCCCCTAGGTAGAGCAACTAATGAAAAACTGTTTTTT. The gene calls are TRBV7-9 and TRBJ1-4; D is unclear. Germline V gene data show CDR1 as SEHNR and CDR2 as FQNEAQ (reference sequence). The V end lost 5 bases, the J end lost 0 bases, and 13 bases lay between the germline ends. CDR3 size: 16 residues.

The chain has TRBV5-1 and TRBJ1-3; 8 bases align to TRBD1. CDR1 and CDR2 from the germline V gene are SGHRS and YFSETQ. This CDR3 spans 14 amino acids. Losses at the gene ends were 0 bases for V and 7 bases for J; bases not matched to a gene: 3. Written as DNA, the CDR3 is TGCGCCAGCAGCTTGGATCAGGGGGCTAACACCATATATTTT. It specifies CASSLDQGANTIYF.

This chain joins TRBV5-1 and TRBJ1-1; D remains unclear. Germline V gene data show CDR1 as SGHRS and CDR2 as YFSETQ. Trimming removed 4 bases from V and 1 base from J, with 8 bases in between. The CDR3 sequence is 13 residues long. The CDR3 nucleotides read TGCGCCAGCAGCCGCTCAGGGAACACTGAAGCTTTCTTT. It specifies CASSRSGNTEAFF.

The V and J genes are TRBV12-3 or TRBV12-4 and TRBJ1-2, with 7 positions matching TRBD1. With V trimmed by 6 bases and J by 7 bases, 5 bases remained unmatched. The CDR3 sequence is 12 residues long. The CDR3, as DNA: TGTGCCAGCAGCCTCTCAGGGGGTGGCTACACCTTC. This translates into CASSLSGGGYTF.

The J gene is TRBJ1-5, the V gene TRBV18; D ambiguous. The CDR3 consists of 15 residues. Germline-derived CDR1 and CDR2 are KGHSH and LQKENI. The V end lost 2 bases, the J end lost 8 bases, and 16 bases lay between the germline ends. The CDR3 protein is CASSPKGGVQEPQHF. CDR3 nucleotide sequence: TGTGCCAGCTCACCAAAAGGCGGGGTTCAGGAGCCCCAGCATTTT.

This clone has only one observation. The CDR3 region has the DNA TGTGCCAGCAGCCAACCAGGGGGCTCGATCTATGGCTACACCTTC. This translates into CASSQPGGSIYGYTF. The chain joins TRBV14 to TRBJ1-2; TRBD1 matches at 8 bases. V was clipped by 2 bases and J by 4 bases; unmatched bases: 6. Germline V CDR1 and CDR2: SGHDN, FVKESK. There are 15 residues in the CDR3.

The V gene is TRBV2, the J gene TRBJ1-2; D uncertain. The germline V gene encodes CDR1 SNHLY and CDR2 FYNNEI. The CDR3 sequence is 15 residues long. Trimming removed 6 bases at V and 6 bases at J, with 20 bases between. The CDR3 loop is CASSVERSLLHGYTF. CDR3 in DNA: TGTGCCAGCAGCGTCGAGAGGTCACTTCTTCATGGCTACACCTTC.

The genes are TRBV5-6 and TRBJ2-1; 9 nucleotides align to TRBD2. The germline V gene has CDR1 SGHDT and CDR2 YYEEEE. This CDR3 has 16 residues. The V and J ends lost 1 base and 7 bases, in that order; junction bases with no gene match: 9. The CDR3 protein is CASSLLSGGFRNEQFF. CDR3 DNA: TGTGCCAGCAGCTTGCTTAGCGGGGGATTCCGGAATGAGCAGTTCTTC.

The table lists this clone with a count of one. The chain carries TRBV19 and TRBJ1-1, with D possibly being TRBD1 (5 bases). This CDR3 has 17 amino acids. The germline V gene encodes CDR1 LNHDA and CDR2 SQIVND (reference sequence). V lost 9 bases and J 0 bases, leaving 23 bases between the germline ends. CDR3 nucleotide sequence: TGTGCCAGCAGACAAGACAGTTCATTCGTCATGAACACTGAAGCTTTCTTT. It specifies CASRQDSSFVMNTEAFF.

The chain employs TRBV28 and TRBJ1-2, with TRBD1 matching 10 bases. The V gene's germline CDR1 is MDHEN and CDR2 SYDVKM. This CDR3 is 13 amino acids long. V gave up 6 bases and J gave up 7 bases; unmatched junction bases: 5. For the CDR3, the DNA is TGTGCCAGCAGCTCTGGACAGGGGGTTGGCTACACCTTC. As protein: CASSSGQGVGYTF.

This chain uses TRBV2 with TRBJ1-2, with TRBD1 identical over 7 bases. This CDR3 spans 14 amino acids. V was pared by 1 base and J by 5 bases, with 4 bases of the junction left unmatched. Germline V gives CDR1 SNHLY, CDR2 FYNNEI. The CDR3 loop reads CASSEGNRGYGYTF. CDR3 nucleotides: TGTGCCAGCAGTGAAGGAAACAGGGGTTATGGCTACACCTTC.

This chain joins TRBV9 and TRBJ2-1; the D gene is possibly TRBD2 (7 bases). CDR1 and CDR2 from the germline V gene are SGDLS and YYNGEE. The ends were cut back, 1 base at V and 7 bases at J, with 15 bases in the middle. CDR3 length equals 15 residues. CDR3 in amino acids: CASSVWGGADNEQFF. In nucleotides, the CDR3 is TGTGCCAGCAGCGTATGGGGGGGCGCGGATAATGAGCAGTTCTTC.

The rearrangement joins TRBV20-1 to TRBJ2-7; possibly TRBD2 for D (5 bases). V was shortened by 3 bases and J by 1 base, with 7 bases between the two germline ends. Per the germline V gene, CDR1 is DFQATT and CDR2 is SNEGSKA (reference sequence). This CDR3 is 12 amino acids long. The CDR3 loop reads CSASSGSYEQYF. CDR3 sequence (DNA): TGCAGTGCTAGTTCGGGATCCTACGAGCAGTACTTC.